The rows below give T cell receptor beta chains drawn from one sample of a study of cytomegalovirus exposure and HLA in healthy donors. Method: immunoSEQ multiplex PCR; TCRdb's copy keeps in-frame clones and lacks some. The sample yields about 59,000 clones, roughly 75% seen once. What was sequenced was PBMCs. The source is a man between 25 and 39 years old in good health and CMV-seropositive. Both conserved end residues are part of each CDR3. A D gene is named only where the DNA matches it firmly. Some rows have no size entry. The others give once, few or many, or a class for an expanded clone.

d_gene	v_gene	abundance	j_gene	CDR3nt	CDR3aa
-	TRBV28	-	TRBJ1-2	TGTGCCAGCAGTTTGCCAGGGGCTCCCTATGGCTACACCTTC	CASSLPGAPYGYTF
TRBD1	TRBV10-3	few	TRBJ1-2	TGTGCCATCAGTCGGACAGGGGGGAACTATGGCTACACCTTC	CAISRTGGNYGYTF
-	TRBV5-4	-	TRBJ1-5	TGTGCCAGCAGCTTAGGGGGGGGCAATCAGCCCCAGCATTTT	CASSLGGGNQPQHF
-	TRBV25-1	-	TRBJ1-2	TGTGCCAGCAATAAGGGGATTTCTGGCTACACCTTC	CASNKGISGYTF
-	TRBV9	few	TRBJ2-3	TGTGCCAGCAGCGTAGTTACCGGGACTAGCACAGATACGCAGTATTTT	CASSVVTGTSTDTQYF
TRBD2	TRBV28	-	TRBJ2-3	TGTGCCAGCAGTTTACCCCGGGGGGTCGCAACTAGCACAGATACGCAGTATTTT	CASSLPRGVATSTDTQYF
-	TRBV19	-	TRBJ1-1	TGTGCCAGTAGTCCCGGGGACACTGAAGCTTTCTTT	CASSPGDTEAFF
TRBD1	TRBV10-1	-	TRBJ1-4	TGCGCCAGCAGTGAGGGACAGGGGGGGGAAAAACTGTTTTTT	CASSEGQGGEKLFF
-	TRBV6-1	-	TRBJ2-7	TGTGCCAGCCACAGTATCTACGAGCAGTACTTC	CASHSIYEQYF
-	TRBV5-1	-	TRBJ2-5	TGCGCCAGCAGCCGGACGGCAGGGAACCAAGAGACCCAGTACTTC	CASSRTAGNQETQYF
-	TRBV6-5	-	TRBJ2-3	TGTGCCAGCAGTTACTCGTTTCGGCGGCGCACAGATACGCAGTATTTT	CASSYSFRRRTDTQYF
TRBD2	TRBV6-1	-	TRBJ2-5	TGTGCCAGCTGTGCTAGCGGGGGTACAGAGACCCAGTACTTC	CASCASGGTETQYF
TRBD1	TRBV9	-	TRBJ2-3	TGTGCCAGCAGCGTAGGACAGGGGGTAGATACGCAGTATTTT	CASSVGQGVDTQYF
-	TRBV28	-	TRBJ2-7	TGTGCCATCCAACAGGGCGACGAGCAGTACTTC	CAIQQGDEQYF
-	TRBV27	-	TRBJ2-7	TGTGCCAGTGGAGCTCAGGGCATCCTCGAGCAGTACTTC	CASGAQGILEQYF
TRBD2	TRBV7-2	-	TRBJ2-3	TGTGCCAGCAGCCGCATGGGACTAGCGGGGGGAAGCACAGATACGCAGTATTTT	CASSRMGLAGGSTDTQYF
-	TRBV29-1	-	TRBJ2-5	TGCAGCGTAGTACAGGAGACCCAGTACTTC	CSVVQETQYF